This T cell receptor beta chain came from a study of blood T cell repertoires in COVID-19. The wider study: Researchers got acute and convalescent COVID-19 samples from the United States, Italy and Spain. PBMCs, B-cell-depleted T cells, or T cells provided the cDNA or gDNA that made up the material.

Per the original methods: Reference gene primer amplification gave nucleated cell count estimates. TCRdb's table, derived via immunoSEQ multiplex PCR, lists solely in-frame clones and lacks some. Clonal size and the V and J genes are those of that table, whereas D and trimming came from the DNA. The sample lists over 250,000 clones, less than 85% occurring once. Trimming removed 6 bases from V and 1 base from J; junction bases left unmatched: 2. Germline CDR1 is SGHNT and CDR2 is YENEEA. The CDR3 is made up of 13 amino acids. During active infection, Seattle patients enrolled and were then monitored through disease.

Sequencing was carried out using peripheral blood. The chain recombines TRBV11-3 with TRBJ2-7; 8 bases map to TRBD1. This TCR was recovered from a human donor with COVID-19, enrolled during active disease. The donor label of this sample is uncertain. CDR3 amino acids: CASSRTGSYEQYF. The CDR3 coding sequence is TGTGCCAGCAGTCGGACAGGGTCCTACGAGCAGTACTTC.